This T cell receptor beta chain was sequenced for a study of cytomegalovirus exposure and HLA in healthy donors. General study points: In vitro experiments confirmed that a few CMV-associated chains were specific for CMV antigens. Segments of the TCR beta V type were, in most cases, productive about 90% or about 30% of the time in an earlier analysis. There were reportedly fewer N-insertions in an Asian-associated ancestry cluster than the roughly 700-donor mean, in a later analysis. Sequences of the TCR beta chain were said to predict the HLA-A and HLA-B alleles of most subjects accurately.

A multiplex PCR was run with 60 Vbeta primers and 13 Jbeta primers. The data were produced by immunoSEQ multiplex PCR, yet TCRdb's version contains in-frame clones alone and is incomplete. Of 130,000 to 150,000 clones in the sample, around 79% were seen once. Concerning this clone: Antigen: not known.

V dropped 3 bases and J dropped 3; count of bases not matched to a gene: 7. This CDR3 is built from 16 residues. Germline V lookup: CDR1 MDHEN, CDR2 SYDVKM. The clonotype comes from a woman between 40 and 50 years old in good health and CMV-seropositive. Sequences were obtained from PBMCs. The rearrangement uses TRBV28 and TRBJ1-5; 8 bases fit TRBD1. The CDR3 DNA is TGTGCCAGCAGTTTCCTATTCAGGGGGCTCAATCAGCCCCAGCATTTT. It is translated as CASSFLFRGLNQPQHF.